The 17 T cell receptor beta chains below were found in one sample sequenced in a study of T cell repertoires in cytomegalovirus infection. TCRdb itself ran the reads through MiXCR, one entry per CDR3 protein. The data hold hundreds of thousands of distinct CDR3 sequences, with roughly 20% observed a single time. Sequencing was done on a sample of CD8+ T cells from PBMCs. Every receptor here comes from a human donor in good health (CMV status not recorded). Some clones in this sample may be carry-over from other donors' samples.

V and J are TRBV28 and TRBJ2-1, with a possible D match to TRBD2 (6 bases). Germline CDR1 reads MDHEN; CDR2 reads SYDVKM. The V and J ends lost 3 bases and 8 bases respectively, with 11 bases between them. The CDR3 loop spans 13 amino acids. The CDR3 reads CASSFLREDEQFF. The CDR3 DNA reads TGTGCCAGCAGTTTCCTGAGGGAGGATGAGCAGTTCTTC.

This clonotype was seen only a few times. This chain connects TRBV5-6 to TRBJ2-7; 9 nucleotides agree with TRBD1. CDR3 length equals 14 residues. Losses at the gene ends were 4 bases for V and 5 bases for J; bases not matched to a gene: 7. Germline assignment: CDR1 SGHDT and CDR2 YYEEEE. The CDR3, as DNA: TGTGCCAGCAGCCGCTCTACAGGGGGCCACGAGCAGTACTTC. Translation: CASSRSTGGHEQYF.

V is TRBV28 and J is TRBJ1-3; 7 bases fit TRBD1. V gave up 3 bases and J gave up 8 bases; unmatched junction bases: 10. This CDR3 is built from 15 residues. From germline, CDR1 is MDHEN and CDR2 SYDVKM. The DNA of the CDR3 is TGTGCCAGCAGTTTCGACAGGGAAGTATGGCACACCATATATTTT. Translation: CASSFDREVWHTIYF.

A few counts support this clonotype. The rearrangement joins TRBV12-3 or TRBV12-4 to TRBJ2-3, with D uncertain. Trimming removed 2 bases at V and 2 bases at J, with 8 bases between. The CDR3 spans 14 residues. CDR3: CASSLWAPTDTQYF. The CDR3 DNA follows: TGTGCCAGCAGTTTATGGGCCCCCACAGATACGCAGTATTTT.

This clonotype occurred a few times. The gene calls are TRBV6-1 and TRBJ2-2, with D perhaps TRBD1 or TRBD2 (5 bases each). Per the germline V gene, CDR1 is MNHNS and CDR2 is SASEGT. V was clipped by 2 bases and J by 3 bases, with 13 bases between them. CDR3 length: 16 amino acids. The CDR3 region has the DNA TGTGCCAGCAGTGAAAGAGGGCAGGGCCACACCGGGGAGCTGTTTTTT. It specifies CASSERGQGHTGELFF.

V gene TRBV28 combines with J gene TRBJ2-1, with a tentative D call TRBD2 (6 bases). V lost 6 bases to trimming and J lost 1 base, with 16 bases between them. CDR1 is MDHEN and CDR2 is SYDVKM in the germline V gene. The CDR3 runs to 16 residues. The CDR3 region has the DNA TGTGCCAGCAGCCCGTCGGAGGGTGGGTCCTACAATGAGCAGTTCTTC. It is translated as CASSPSEGGSYNEQFF.

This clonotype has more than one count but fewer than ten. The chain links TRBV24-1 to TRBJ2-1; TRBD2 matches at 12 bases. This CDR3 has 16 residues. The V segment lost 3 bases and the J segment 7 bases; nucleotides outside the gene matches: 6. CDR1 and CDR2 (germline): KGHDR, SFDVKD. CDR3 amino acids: CATSDGTSGLGNEQFF. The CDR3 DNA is TGTGCCACCAGTGATGGGACTAGCGGGTTAGGAAATGAGCAGTTCTTC.

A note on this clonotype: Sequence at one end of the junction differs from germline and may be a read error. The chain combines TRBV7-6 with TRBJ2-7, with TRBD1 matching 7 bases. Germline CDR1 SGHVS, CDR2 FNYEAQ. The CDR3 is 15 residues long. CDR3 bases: TGTGCCAACAGCCTTCCGACAGGGTGGTCCTACGAGCAGTACTTC. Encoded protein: CANSLPTGWSYEQYF.

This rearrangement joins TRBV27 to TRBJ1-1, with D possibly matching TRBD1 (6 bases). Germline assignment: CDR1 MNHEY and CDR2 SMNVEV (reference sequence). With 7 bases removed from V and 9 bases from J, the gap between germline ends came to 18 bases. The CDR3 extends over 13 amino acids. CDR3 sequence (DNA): TGTGCCAGCACCTCTGGGGGCGGGTCGCAAGCTTTCTTT. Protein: CASTSGGGSQAFF.

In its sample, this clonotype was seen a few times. CDR3 amino acids: CATLDPGTYGYTF. CDR3 nucleotide sequence: TGTGCGACCTTAGATCCGGGGACCTATGGCTACACCTTC. V gene TRBV6-5 combines with J gene TRBJ1-2; tentative D call: TRBD1 (5 bases). CDR3 length equals 13 residues. The germline CDR1 and CDR2 sequences are MNHEY and SVGAGI.

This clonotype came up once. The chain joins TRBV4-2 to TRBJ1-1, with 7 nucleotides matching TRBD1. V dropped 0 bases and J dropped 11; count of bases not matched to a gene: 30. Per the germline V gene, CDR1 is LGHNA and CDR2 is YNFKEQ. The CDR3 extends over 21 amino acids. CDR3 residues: CASSQDTFRDRDFNGQGIAFF. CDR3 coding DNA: TGTGCCAGCAGCCAAGATACTTTTCGGGACAGAGATTTCAACGGACAAGGGATCGCTTTCTTT.

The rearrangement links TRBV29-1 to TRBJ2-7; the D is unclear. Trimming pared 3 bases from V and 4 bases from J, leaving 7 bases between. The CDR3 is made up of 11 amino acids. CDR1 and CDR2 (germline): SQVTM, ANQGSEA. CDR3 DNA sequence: TGCAGCGTTGAGATCCAATACGAGCAGTACTTC. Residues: CSVEIQYEQYF.

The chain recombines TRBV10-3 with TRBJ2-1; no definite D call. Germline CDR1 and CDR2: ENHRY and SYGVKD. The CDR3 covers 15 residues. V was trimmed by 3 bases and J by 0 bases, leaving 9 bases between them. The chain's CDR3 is CAISDGGSSYNEQFF. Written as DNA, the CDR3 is TGTGCCATCAGTGATGGCGGAAGCTCCTACAATGAGCAGTTCTTC.

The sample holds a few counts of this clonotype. This CDR3 is CSARDTGNLVSGTQYF. The DNA of the CDR3 is TGCAGTGCTAGAGATACCGGGAACCTTGTGAGCGGGACCCAGTACTTC. The chain employs TRBV20-1 and TRBJ2-5; possible D gene TRBD2, 5 bases. Trimming cost V 0 bases and J 7 bases, with 21 bases left between them. This CDR3 has 16 amino acids. Germline V CDR1 and CDR2: DFQATT, SNEGSKA (reference sequence).

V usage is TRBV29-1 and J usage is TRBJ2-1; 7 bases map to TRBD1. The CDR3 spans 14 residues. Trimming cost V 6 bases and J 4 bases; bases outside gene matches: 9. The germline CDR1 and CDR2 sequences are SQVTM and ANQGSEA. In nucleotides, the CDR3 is TGCAGCGTACCCCGGGACAGTGCTTACAATGAGCAGTTCTTC. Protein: CSVPRDSAYNEQFF.

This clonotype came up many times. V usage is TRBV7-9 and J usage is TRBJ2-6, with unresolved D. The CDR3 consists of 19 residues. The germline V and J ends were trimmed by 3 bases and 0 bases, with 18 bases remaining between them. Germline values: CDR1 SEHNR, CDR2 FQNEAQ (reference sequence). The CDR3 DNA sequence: TGTGCCAGCAGCTTCGACATGTTGGGGTTCTCCTCTGGGGCCAACGTCCTGACTTTC. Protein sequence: CASSFDMLGFSSGANVLTF.

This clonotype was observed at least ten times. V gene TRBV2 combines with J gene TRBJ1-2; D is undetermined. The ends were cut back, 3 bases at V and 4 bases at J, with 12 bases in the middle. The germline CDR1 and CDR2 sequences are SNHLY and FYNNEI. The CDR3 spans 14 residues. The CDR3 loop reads CASSEDGALYGYTF. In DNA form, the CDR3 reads TGTGCCAGCAGTGAGGACGGAGCGCTCTATGGCTACACCTTC. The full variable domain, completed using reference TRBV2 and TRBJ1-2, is EPEVTQTPSHQVTQMGQEVILRCVPISNHLYFYWYRQILGQKVEFLVSFYNNEISEKSEIFDDQFSVERPDGSNFTLKIRSTKLEDSAMYFCASSEDGALYGYTFGSGTRLTVV.